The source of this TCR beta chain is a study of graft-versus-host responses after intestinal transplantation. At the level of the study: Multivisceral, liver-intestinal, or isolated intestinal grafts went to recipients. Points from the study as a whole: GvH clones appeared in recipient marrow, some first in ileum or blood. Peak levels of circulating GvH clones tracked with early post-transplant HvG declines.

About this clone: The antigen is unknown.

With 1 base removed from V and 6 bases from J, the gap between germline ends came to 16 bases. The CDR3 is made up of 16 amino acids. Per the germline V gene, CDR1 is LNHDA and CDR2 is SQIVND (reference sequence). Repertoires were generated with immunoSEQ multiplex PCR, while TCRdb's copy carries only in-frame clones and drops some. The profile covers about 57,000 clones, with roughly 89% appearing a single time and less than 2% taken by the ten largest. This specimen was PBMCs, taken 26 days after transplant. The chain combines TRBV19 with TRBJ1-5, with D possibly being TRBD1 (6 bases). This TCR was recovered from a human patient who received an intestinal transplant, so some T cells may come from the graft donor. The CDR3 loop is CASSIGEGVPGQPQHF. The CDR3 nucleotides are TGTGCCAGTAGTATAGGAGAGGGGGTCCCAGGTCAGCCCCAGCATTTT.